The rows below give T cell receptor beta chains drawn from one sample of a study of T cells in Graves' hyperthyroidism and ophthalmopathy. TCRdb processed the multiplex PCR reads anew with MiXCR; each CDR3 protein has one entry. The data contain over 700,000 distinct CDR3 sequences, about a third of them seen just once; the ten biggest clones take up around 31%. Sequenced material: blood. The receptors were sampled from a woman aged 40 to 55 with Graves' hyperthyroidism. Each CDR3 is given with its conserved first and last residue. Each record gives: J gene, V gene, clone size, D gene, CDR3 DNA, CDR3 protein. A D gene is named only where the DNA matches it firmly. Not every row has a clone size; where given, it reads once, few, many or a size class.

TRBJ2-5,TRBV4-1,few,TRBD2,TGCGCCAGCAGCCACCCAGGGCGGGAGGGGGAGACCCAGTACTTC,CASSHPGREGETQYF
TRBJ2-7,TRBV6-1,few,-,TGTGCCAGCAGCCTTCTATTCAGCTCCTACGAGCAGTACTTC,CASSLLFSSYEQYF
TRBJ1-3,TRBV7-9,-,-,TGTGCCATCAGGGGTGGAGAGACCATATATTTT,CAIRGGETIYF
TRBJ1-4,TRBV19,few,-,TGTGCCAGTAGTATGGAGGGAGCCTTAAGGAATGAAAAACTGTTTTTT,CASSMEGALRNEKLFF
TRBJ1-2,TRBV25-1,many,TRBD1,TGTGCCAGCAGCTTAGGACAGGGTCCGAACTATGGCTACACCTTC,CASSLGQGPNYGYTF
TRBJ2-7,TRBV10-3,-,-,TGTGCCATCTCCCGAGACACCGGCTACGAGCAGTACTTC,CAISRDTGYEQYF
TRBJ2-7,TRBV7-9,-,TRBD1,TGTGCCAGCGCAGGTAGACAGGGGGCGCATGATCGGGAGCAGTACTTC,CASAGRQGAHDREQYF
TRBJ2-7,TRBV20-1,few,-,TGCAGTGCTACGGGGAGGAGCGGACCACCCTACGAGCAGTACTTC,CSATGRSGPPYEQYF
TRBJ1-1,TRBV12-5,-,-,TGTGCTAGTGGTTCCCCAGGAGAGTCGGACACTGAAGCTTTCTTT,CASGSPGESDTEAFF
TRBJ1-5,TRBV6-2/TRBV6-3,few,-,TGTGCCAGCAGTTACCCAACAAGGGGTTATAGCAATCAGCCCCAGCATTTT,CASSYPTRGYSNQPQHF
TRBJ1-6,TRBV12-3/TRBV12-4,-,-,TGTGCCAGCAGTTCCCCGGGGTTTAGGGGGAATAATTCACCCCTCCACTTT,CASSSPGFRGNNSPLHF
TRBJ1-1,TRBV6-5,-,-,TGTGCCAGCAGTTACTTCCCGACAGGAATGAACACTGAAGCTTTCTTT,CASSYFPTGMNTEAFF
TRBJ1-3,TRBV19,many,-,TGTGCCAGTGCCTGGAGCTCTGGAAACACCATATATTTT,CASAWSSGNTIYF
TRBJ1-5,TRBV19,many,-,TGTGCCAGTAGAGAGGGCTTGAGCAATCAGCCCCAGCATTTT,CASREGLSNQPQHF
TRBJ2-3,TRBV7-8,few,TRBD2,TGTGCCAGCAGCTCGTTCGGCGGCGGGACTAGAGGCGCAGATACGCAGTATTTT,CASSSFGGGTRGADTQYF
TRBJ1-4,TRBV19,few,-,TGTGCCAGCGAAGGGTACCGGCAGGGTGGGGAAAAACTGTTTTTT,CASEGYRQGGEKLFF
TRBJ1-1,TRBV12-3/TRBV12-4,few,-,TGTGCCAGCAGTTTTATAGGGCTTAACACTGAAGCTTTCTTT,CASSFIGLNTEAFF
TRBJ1-4,TRBV12-3/TRBV12-4,-,TRBD1,TGTGCCAGCAGTTTTGGACAGGCTGGTGAAAAACTGTTTTTT,CASSFGQAGEKLFF
TRBJ1-1,TRBV5-1,many,-,TGCGCCAGCAGCTTGGCCACGGGAGCGACTGAAGCTTTCTTT,CASSLATGATEAFF
TRBJ2-7,TRBV4-2,-,-,TGTGCCAGCAGTGGGAGGACAGGAACCCACGAGCAGTACTTC,CASSGRTGTHEQYF
TRBJ1-5,TRBV6-5,few,-,TGTGCCAGCAGTTACGCAGGGAGTAATCAGCCCCAGCATTTT,CASSYAGSNQPQHF
TRBJ2-2,TRBV19,few,TRBD1,TGTGCCAGTAGTCCTTGGACAGGGAGTTGGTCCGGGGAGCTGTTTTTT,CASSPWTGSWSGELFF
TRBJ1-3,TRBV7-8,many,TRBD1,TGTGCCAGCAGCGGACGGGACAGGGGTAACACCATATATTTT,CASSGRDRGNTIYF